The 21 T cell receptor beta chains in this list originate from one sample, sequenced in a study of vaccination effects on CD4 cells after COVID-19. These receptors have no known antigen. CD4+ T cell isolation took place after more than eight days of culture. Participants completed two doses of the BNT162b2 or mRNA-1273 vaccine. The method was immunoSEQ multiplex PCR; TCRdb's version includes in-frame clones alone and lacks a portion of them. The table has 47,000 or so clones, about 70% seen once. The source was CD4+ T cells from PBMCs cultured without peptide, collected after COVID-19 vaccination. The receptors shown here come from a human donor who received a COVID-19 vaccine.

This clone was seen just once. This chain joins TRBV12-3 or TRBV12-4 and TRBJ2-2, with 8 bases identical to TRBD2. CDR3 length: 13 amino acids. The V segment lost 10 bases and the J segment 6 bases; nucleotides outside the gene matches: 7. CDR3 sequence reads: CANRFGGAGELFF. DNA for the CDR3: TGTGCCAACCGTTTCGGGGGGGCCGGGGAGCTGTTTTTT.

Only a few counts were recorded for this clone. This chain joins TRBV14 and TRBJ2-1; D not certain. Germline V gene sequence: CDR1 SGHDN, CDR2 FVKESK. This CDR3 contains 17 residues. V was pared by 1 base and J by 0 bases, with 13 bases between. The CDR3 here is CASSQASLRSSYNEQFF. The CDR3 DNA is TGTGCCAGCAGCCAAGCTAGTCTCCGATCCTCCTACAATGAGCAGTTCTTC.

CDR3: CASSLDKDLYEQYF. DNA for the CDR3: TGTGCCAGCAGCTTGGATAAGGATCTCTACGAGCAGTACTTC. The chain combines TRBV7-2 with TRBJ2-7; unclear D gene. CDR1 and CDR2 (germline): SGHTA, FQGNSA. The CDR3 has 14 amino acids. V shed 3 bases and J shed 3 bases, with 12 bases lying between them.

The J gene is TRBJ1-1, the V gene TRBV5-1; D ambiguous. Germline V gives CDR1 SGHRS, CDR2 YFSETQ. This CDR3 region has 13 residues. V was clipped by 0 bases and J by 7 bases, with 10 bases between them. The CDR3 DNA is TGCGCCAGCAGCTTGGAGGGCAGAGATGAAGCTTTCTTT. Translated, it gives CASSLEGRDEAFF. Looking up the rest from reference TRBV5-1 and TRBJ1-1 gives the full variable domain: KAGVTQTPRYLIKTRGQQVTLSCSPISGHRSVSWYQQTPGQGLQFLFEYFSETQRNKGNFPGRFSGRQFSNSRSEMNVSTLELGDSALYLCASSLEGRDEAFFGQGTRLTVV.

The chain links TRBV5-1 to TRBJ2-7, with D unclear. The CDR3 is 13 amino acids. V dropped 0 bases and J dropped 2 bases, with 6 bases sitting between them. Germline V gene lookup returns CDR1 SGHRS and CDR2 YFSETQ. DNA of the CDR3: TGCGCCAGCAGCTTGGATTTCCCCTACGAGCAGTACTTC. Its translation: CASSLDFPYEQYF.

This sequence joins TRBV2 and TRBJ2-7, with TRBD2 matching 10 bases. The V and J ends lost 7 bases and 7 bases, in that order; junction bases with no gene match: 10. This CDR3 contains 14 residues. The V gene's germline CDR1 is SNHLY and CDR2 FYNNEI. The CDR3 spells CASNMLAGVREQYF. CDR3 DNA: TGTGCCAGCAACATGCTAGCGGGGGTCCGGGAGCAGTACTTC.

The rearrangement uses TRBV19 and TRBJ1-5; D is unresolved. The V gene lost 5 bases and the J gene lost 2 bases, with 13 bases spanning the gap. CDR3 size: 15 residues. CDR1 and CDR2 (germline): LNHDA, SQIVND (reference sequence). The CDR3 sequence is CASSLTTLGNQPQHF. CDR3 bases: TGTGCCAGTAGTCTGACAACCTTGGGCAATCAGCCCCAGCATTTT.

The rearrangement joins TRBV6-5 to TRBJ2-1; D call uncertain. Germline V CDR1 and CDR2: MNHEY, SVGAGI. V lost 6 bases, J lost 7 bases, and 7 bases lay in between. The CDR3 is 11 amino acids. Here the CDR3 reads CASRNPNEQFF. The DNA of the CDR3 is TGTGCCAGCAGGAATCCTAATGAGCAGTTCTTC.

The chain uses TRBV6-5 and TRBJ1-5; 7 positions match TRBD1. CDR1 MNHEY and CDR2 SVGAGI come from the germline V gene. With 0 bases clipped from V and 4 bases from J, the junction kept 3 bases outside the gene matches. CDR3 length equals 15 residues. CDR3: CASSYSTGINQPQHF. The CDR3 coding sequence is TGTGCCAGCAGTTACTCGACAGGGATAAATCAGCCCCAGCATTTT.

The CDR3 nucleotides read TGTGCCAGCAAAAAAAATTCGGGAGGCCTGGGGAATGAGCAGTTCTTC. Its protein is CASKKNSGGLGNEQFF. The genes are TRBV7-2 and TRBJ2-1; 7 nucleotides match TRBD2. Germline lookup yields CDR1 SGHTA and CDR2 FQGNSA. The CDR3 is 16 amino acids. V was clipped by 7 bases and J by 7 bases; unmatched bases: 16.

This chain uses TRBV3-1 (or the pseudogene TRBV3-2) with TRBJ2-1; no reliable D call. The V gene's germline CDR1 is LGHDT and CDR2 YNNKEL (reference sequence). The V end was cut by 3 bases, the J end by 8 bases, with 23 bases between. The CDR3 extends over 17 amino acids. The CDR3 loop reads CASSQARSRPFDDEQFF. In DNA, the CDR3 is TGTGCCAGCAGCCAGGCACGATCTAGACCATTTGACGATGAGCAGTTCTTC.

The V gene is TRBV11-2, the J gene TRBJ1-2, with 7 nucleotides matching TRBD1. This CDR3 comprises 16 residues. The germline CDR1 and CDR2 sequences are SGHAT and FQNNGV. The V gene end was trimmed by 1 base and the J gene end by 4 bases; junction bases not matched to a gene: 9. CDR3 residues: CASSLVPGQTPYGYTF. CDR3 DNA sequence: TGTGCCAGCAGCTTAGTTCCGGGACAGACCCCCTATGGCTACACCTTC. Complete variable domain (other parts from reference TRBV11-2 and TRBJ1-2): EAGVAQSPRYKIIEKRQSVAFWCNPISGHATLYWYQQILGQGPKLLIQFQNNGVVDDSQLPKDRFSAERLKGVDSTLKIQPAKLEDSAVYLCASSLVPGQTPYGYTFGSGTRLTVV.

This clone was detected only a few times. The CDR3 DNA follows: TGTGCCGGCTCCCAGGGGATGAACACTGAAGCTTTCTTT. This codes for CAGSQGMNTEAFF. V usage is TRBV7-9 and J usage is TRBJ1-1; D might be TRBD1 (6 bases). The CDR3 has 13 amino acids. V lost 11 bases and J lost 0, with 13 bases in between. CDR1 SEHNR and CDR2 FQNEAQ come from the germline V gene (reference sequence).

The V gene is TRBV5-1, the J gene TRBJ2-7; 7 bases are shared with TRBD1. The CDR3 is made up of 12 amino acids. V gave up 2 bases and J gave up 8 bases; unmatched junction bases: 4. Germline V CDR1 and CDR2: SGHRS, YFSETQ. The CDR3 sequence: CASSFSQGQQYF. CDR3 nucleotides: TGCGCCAGCAGCTTTTCACAGGGGCAGCAGTACTTC.

V and J are TRBV19 and TRBJ2-3, with a weak D call TRBD2 (5 bases). This CDR3 contains 12 residues. Trimming took off 6 bases at V and 5 bases at J, with 9 bases between the two ends. Per germline, CDR1 LNHDA and CDR2 SQIVND (reference sequence). The CDR3 nucleotides read TGTGCCAGTAGACAAAGCGGAGATACGCAGTATTTT. Translation: CASRQSGDTQYF.

The chain carries TRBV3-1 (or the pseudogene TRBV3-2) and TRBJ2-2; the match to TRBD2 covers 9 bases. After removal of 4 bases from V and 1 base from J, the junction contained 7 bases not matched to a gene. In germline, CDR1 is LGHDT, CDR2 YNNKEL (reference sequence). The length of the CDR3 is 17 residues. The CDR3 sequence is CASSPGALAGNTGELFF. The DNA of the CDR3 is TGTGCCAGCAGCCCTGGGGCACTAGCGGGGAACACCGGGGAGCTGTTTTTT.

V is TRBV18 and J is TRBJ1-2; 7 nucleotides agree with TRBD1. This CDR3 is 15 amino acids long. V dropped 3 bases and J dropped 2; count of bases not matched to a gene: 6. The germline gives CDR1 KGHSH, CDR2 LQKENI. The CDR3 loop is CASSPALTGNYGYTF. CDR3 coding DNA: TGTGCCAGCTCACCTGCCTTGACAGGGAACTATGGCTACACCTTC.

V is TRBV9 and J is TRBJ2-2; TRBD2 aligns across 7 bases. Germline V gives CDR1 SGDLS, CDR2 YYNGEE. V dropped 5 bases and J dropped 6; count of bases not matched to a gene: 4. The CDR3 has 13 residues. CDR3 DNA sequence: TGTGCCAGCAGAGTGGGGAGGGCCGGGGAGCTGTTTTTT. It codes for CASRVGRAGELFF. The complete variable domain, with remaining parts taken from reference TRBV9 and TRBJ2-2, reads DSGVTQTPKHLITATGQRVTLRCSPRSGDLSVYWYQQSLDQGLQFLIQYYNGEERAKGNILERFSAQQFPDLHSELNLSSLELGDSALYFCASRVGRAGELFFGEGSRLTVL.

The gene calls are TRBV12-5 and TRBJ2-1; TRBD1 matches 10 bases. Per the germline V gene, CDR1 is LGHNT and CDR2 is FRNRAP. Trimming at V came to 2 bases and at J to 7 bases, leaving 17 bases not matched to a gene. The CDR3 totals 19 residues. CDR3 DNA sequence: TGTGCTAGTGGTTTGTGGTTTCGGGGTTGGGACAGGGGATCGAATGAGCAGTTCTTC. Its translation: CASGLWFRGWDRGSNEQFF.

This chain links TRBV29-1 with TRBJ2-5, with D perhaps TRBD1 or TRBD2 (5 bases each). Germline CDR1 reads SQVTM; CDR2 reads ANQGSEA. The CDR3 spans 17 residues. Trimming cost V 7 bases and J 4 bases, with 28 bases left between them. The CDR3 loop reads CSGAIITGTQLRETQYF. CDR3 bases: TGCAGCGGTGCAATTATTACCGGGACCCAGCTTCGAGAGACCCAGTACTTC.

This chain connects TRBV7-9 to TRBJ2-6; a weak D match, TRBD2 (6 bases). Germline loops: CDR1 SEHNR, CDR2 FQNEAQ (reference sequence). CDR3 size: 15 residues. Trimming left V 7 bases short and J 0 bases short, with 10 bases between. The CDR3 sequence: CASNGRYSGANVLTF. In DNA, the CDR3 is TGTGCCAGCAATGGGAGGTACTCTGGGGCCAACGTCCTGACTTTC.